This T cell receptor beta chain was retrieved from a study of OX40 agonist ivuxolimab in advanced cancers. About the study as a whole: Ivuxolimab was a fully human IgG2 agonistic monoclonal antibody targeting the costimulatory receptor OX40 (CD134). Among the 50 to 55 dose-escalation patients, around 20 had hepatocellular carcinoma, approximately 15 melanoma, 9 renal cell carcinoma and 9 head and neck cancer. The paper describes the monotherapy dose-escalation part (N ≈ 52 patients) of the phase I trial of ivuxolimab. Three dose-escalation patients achieved partial responses, one with hepatocellular carcinoma and two with cutaneous melanoma. A male proportion of 82.7% and a mean age of approximately 60 years, ranging from roughly 20 to 80, were recorded for the dose-escalation cohort. Prior anti-PD-1, anti-PD-L1 or anti-CTLA-4 therapy was permitted, and less than 45% of dose-escalation patients had received checkpoint inhibitors. Intravenous ivuxolimab was administered to patients every 2 weeks at six dose levels: 0.01, 0.1, 0.3, 1.5, 3 and 10 mg/kg. The purpose of peripheral TCRbeta sequencing was to test whether ivuxolimab changed TCR sequence diversity and led to clonal T-cell expansion. What the work shows at the level of the full study, not this receptor alone: At doses from 0.1 to 3.0 mg/kg, clonal expansion was seen in both CD4+ and CD8+ blood T cells between baseline and week 6. The antigen specificity of the peripheral T cells that underwent clonal expansion was not determined. Low levels of normalized T-cell clonal expansion were also seen in some nonresponding patients. After ivuxolimab, more expanded clones were found on average in CD8+ T cells than in CD4+ T cells. In the 0.1-3.0 mg/kg groups, partial responders had among the lowest normalized peripheral clonal expansion, particularly in CD8+ T cells.

For sequencing of the TCRbeta CDR3 region, genomic DNA was extracted from the sorted cells. The immunoSEQ Assay was used for sequencing of TCRbeta CDR3 regions. TCRdb provides this immuneACCESS table in a form limited to in-frame rearrangements. Some clones are lacking; in checked studies, under half of them reflect an unresolved V gene, and why the rest are absent is not known. This sample is represented by tens of thousands of clones; 60% to 80% of them were singletons. Together, the top ten hold approximately 5% of the sample. The trial excluded patients who had a history of autoimmune disease or who were on systemic immunosuppression. Peripheral blood for TCR sequencing was drawn from every dose cohort at baseline, at cycle 4 day 1 and at cycle 7 day 1. The samples were drawn from a first-in-human, open-label, multicenter phase I dose-escalation trial of ivuxolimab. Adults with locally advanced or metastatic head and neck squamous cell, hepatocellular, melanoma or renal cell carcinoma were enrolled in the trial. Before TCR sequencing, CD4+ T cells and CD8+ T cells were sorted from peripheral blood as separate populations.

The sample holds a few counts of this clone. The specificity of this receptor is unknown. Within one base of it there is no much larger clone, and no base qualities were kept. The germline ends are 12 bases apart after V is trimmed by 2 bases and J by 11 bases. The CDR3 contains 11 residues, cysteine and phenylalanine counted. Just CDR3 DNA is preserved here, 33 bases in frame from base 1. CDR1 and CDR2, looked up from the germline V gene, are SQVTM and ANQGSEA. The starting material was CD4+ or CD8+ T cells sorted from blood, obtained in a trial of the OX40 agonist ivuxolimab. The origin of this receptor is an adult with an advanced solid tumor such as melanoma, head and neck, liver or kidney cancer. The sequence links TRBV29-1 to TRBJ1-1; a confident D gene designation cannot be given. The CDR3 is CSVEQFRTAFF. The DNA reads TGCAGCGTTGAACAATTCCGTACTGCTTTCTTT.